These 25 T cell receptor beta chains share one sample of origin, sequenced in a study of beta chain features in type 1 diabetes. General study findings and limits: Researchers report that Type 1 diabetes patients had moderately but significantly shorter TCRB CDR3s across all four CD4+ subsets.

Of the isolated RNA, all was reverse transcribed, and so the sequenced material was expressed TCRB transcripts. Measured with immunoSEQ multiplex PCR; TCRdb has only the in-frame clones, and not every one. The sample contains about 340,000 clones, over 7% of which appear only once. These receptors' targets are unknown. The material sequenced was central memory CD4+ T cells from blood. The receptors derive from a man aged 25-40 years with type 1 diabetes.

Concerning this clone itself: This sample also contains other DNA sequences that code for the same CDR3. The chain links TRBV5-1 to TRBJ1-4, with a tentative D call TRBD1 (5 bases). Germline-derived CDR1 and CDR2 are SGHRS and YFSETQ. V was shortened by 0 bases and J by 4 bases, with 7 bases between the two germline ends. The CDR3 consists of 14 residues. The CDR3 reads CASSLGQINEKLFF. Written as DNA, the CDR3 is TGCGCCAGCAGCTTGGGACAGATTAATGAAAAACTGTTTTTT.

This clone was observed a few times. CDR3 loop: CASRPGQGLSYGYTF. Written as DNA, the CDR3 is TGTGCCAGCAGACCGGGACAGGGACTCTCCTATGGCTACACCTTC. The chain has TRBV2 and TRBJ1-2; TRBD1 matches at 9 bases. The V segment lost 6 bases and the J segment 4 bases; nucleotides outside the gene matches: 9. The CDR3 is 15 residues long. Germline loops: CDR1 SNHLY, CDR2 FYNNEI.

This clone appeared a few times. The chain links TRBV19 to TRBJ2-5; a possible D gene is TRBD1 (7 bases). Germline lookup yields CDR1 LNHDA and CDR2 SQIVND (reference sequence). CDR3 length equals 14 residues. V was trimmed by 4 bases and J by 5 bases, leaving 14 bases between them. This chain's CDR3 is CASSRQGGPETQYF. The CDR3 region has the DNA TGTGCCAGTAGTAGACAGGGAGGACCGGAGACCCAGTACTTC.

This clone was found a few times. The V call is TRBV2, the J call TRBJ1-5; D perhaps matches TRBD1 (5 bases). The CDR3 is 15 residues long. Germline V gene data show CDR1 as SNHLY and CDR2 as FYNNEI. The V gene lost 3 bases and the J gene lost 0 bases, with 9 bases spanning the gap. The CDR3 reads CASSEQGYSNQPQHF. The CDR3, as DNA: TGTGCCAGCAGTGAGCAGGGTTATAGCAATCAGCCCCAGCATTTT. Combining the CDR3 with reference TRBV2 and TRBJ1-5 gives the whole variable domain EPEVTQTPSHQVTQMGQEVILRCVPISNHLYFYWYRQILGQKVEFLVSFYNNEISEKSEIFDDQFSVERPDGSNFTLKIRSTKLEDSAMYFCASSEQGYSNQPQHFGDGTRLSIL.

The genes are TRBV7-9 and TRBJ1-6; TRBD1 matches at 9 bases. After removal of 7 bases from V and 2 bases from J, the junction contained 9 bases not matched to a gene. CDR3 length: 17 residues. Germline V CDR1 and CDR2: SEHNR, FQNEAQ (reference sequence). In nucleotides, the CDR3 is TGTGCCAGCACCCCGGGGGGACAGGGTGCCTATAATTCACCCCTCCACTTT. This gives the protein CASTPGGQGAYNSPLHF. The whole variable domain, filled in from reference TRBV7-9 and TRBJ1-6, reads DTGVSQNPRHKITKRGQNVTFRCDPISEHNRLYWYRQTLGQGPEFLTYFQNEAQLEKSRLLSDRFSAERPKGSFSTLEIQRTEQGDSAMYLCASTPGGQGAYNSPLHFGNGTRLTVT.

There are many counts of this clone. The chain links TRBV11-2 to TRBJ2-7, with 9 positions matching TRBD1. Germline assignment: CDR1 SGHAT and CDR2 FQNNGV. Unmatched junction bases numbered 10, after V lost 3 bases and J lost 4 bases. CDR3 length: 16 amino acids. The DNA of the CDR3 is TGTGCCAGCAGCTTCGTTACAGGGGGCTCAGGATACGAGCAGTACTTC. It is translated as CASSFVTGGSGYEQYF.

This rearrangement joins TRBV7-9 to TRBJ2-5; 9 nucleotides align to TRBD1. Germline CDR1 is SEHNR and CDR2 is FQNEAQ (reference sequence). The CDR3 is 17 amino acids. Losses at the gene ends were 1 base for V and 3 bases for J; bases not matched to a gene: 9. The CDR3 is CASSLGWDRADEETQYF. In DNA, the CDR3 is TGTGCCAGCAGCTTAGGGTGGGACAGGGCGGACGAAGAGACCCAGTACTTC.

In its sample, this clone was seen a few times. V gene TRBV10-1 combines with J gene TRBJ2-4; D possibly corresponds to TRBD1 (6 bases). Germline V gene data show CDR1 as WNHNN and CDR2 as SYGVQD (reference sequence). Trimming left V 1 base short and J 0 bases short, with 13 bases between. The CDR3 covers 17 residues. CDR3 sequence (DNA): TGCGCCAGCAGTGAGTGGGGACATCTACTAGCCAAAAACATTCAGTACTTC. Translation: CASSEWGHLLAKNIQYF.

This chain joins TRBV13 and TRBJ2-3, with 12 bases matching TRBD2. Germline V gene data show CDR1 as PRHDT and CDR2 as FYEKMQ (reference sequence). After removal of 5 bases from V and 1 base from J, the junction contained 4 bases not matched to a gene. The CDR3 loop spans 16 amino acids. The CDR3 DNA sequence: TGTGCCAGCAGCCTTCGGACTAGCGGGGGCACAGATACGCAGTATTTT. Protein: CASSLRTSGGTDTQYF.

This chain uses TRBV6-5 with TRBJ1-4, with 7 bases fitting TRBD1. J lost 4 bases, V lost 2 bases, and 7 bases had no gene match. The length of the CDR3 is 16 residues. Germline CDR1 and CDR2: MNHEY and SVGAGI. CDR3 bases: TGTGCCAGCAGTTACAGGGGGCAGTGGGGTAATGAAAAACTGTTTTTT. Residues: CASSYRGQWGNEKLFF.

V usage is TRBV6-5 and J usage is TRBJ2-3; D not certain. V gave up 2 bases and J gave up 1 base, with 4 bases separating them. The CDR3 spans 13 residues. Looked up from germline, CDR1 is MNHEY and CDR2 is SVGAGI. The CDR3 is CASSYDGTDTQYF. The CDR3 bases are TGTGCCAGCAGTTACGACGGCACAGATACGCAGTATTTT.

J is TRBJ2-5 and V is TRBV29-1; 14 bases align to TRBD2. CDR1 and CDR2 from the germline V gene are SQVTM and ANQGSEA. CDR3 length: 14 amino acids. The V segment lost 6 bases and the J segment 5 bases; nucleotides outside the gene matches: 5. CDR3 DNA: TGCAGCGTCGGACTAGCGGGGGGCCGGGAGACCCAGTACTTC. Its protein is CSVGLAGGRETQYF.

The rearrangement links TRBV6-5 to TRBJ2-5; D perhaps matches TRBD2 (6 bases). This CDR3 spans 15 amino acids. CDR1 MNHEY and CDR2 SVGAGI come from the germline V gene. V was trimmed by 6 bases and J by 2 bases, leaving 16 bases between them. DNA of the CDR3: TGTGCCAGCAGGCGTACACCGGGGGTTCAAGAGACCCAGTACTTC. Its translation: CASRRTPGVQETQYF.

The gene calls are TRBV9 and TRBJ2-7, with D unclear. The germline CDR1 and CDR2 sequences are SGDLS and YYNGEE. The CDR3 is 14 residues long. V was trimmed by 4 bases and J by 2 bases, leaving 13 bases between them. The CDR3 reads CASSPRRGAYEQYF. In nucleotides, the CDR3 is TGTGCCAGCAGCCCCCGGCGCGGAGCCTACGAGCAGTACTTC.

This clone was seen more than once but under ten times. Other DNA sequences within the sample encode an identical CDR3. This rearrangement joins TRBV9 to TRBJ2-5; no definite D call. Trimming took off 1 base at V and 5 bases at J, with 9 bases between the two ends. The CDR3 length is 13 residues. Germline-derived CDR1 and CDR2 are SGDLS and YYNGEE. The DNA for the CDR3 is TGTGCCAGCAGCGTAAGGCAGGCGGAGACCCAGTACTTC. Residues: CASSVRQAETQYF.

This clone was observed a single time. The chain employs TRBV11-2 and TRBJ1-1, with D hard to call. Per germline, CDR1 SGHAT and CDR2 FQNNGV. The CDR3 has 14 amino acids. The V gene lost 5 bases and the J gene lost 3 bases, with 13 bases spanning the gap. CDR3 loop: CASSPPPGYTEAFF. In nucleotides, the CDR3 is TGTGCCAGCAGCCCCCCCCCGGGGTACACTGAAGCTTTCTTT.

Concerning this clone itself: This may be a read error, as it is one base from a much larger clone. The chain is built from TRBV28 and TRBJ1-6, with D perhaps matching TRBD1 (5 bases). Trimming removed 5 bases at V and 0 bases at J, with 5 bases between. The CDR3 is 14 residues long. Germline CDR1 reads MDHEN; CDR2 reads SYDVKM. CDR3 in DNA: TGTGCCAGCAGTGACAGCTCCTATAATTCACCCCTCCACTTT. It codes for CASSDSSYNSPLHF.

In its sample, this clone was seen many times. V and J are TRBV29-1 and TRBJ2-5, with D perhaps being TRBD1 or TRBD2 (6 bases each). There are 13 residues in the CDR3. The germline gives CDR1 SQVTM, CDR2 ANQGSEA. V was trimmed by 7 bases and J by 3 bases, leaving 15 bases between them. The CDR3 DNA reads TGCAGCGCTGGTAGGGGGGAGAAAGAGACCCAGTACTTC. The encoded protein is CSAGRGEKETQYF.

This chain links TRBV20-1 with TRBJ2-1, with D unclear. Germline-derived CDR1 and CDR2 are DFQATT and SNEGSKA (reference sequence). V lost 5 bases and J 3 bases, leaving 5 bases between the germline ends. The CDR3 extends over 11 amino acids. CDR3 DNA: TGCAGTGCTTCGGACTACAATGAGCAGTTCTTC. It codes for CSASDYNEQFF.

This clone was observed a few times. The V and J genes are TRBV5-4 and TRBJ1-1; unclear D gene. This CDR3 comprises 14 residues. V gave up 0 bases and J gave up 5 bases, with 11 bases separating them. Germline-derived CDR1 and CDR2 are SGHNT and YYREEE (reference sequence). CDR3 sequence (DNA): TGTGCCAGCAGCTTGGAGGAAGGTTTAACTGAAGCTTTCTTT. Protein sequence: CASSLEEGLTEAFF.

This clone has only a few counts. The CDR3 loop reads CASNREGETQYF. Written as DNA, the CDR3 is TGCGCCAGCAACAGGGAAGGAGAGACCCAGTACTTC. J is TRBJ2-5 and V is TRBV5-1; TRBD1 might be the D (6 bases). Trimming removed 6 bases at V and 4 bases at J, with 10 bases between. The CDR3 runs to 12 residues. The V gene's germline CDR1 is SGHRS and CDR2 YFSETQ.

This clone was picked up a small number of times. The CDR3 here is CASSPGVVGETQYF. Here the CDR3 DNA reads TGTGCCAGCAGCCCCGGAGTGGTTGGAGAGACCCAGTACTTC. The chain links TRBV7-2 to TRBJ2-5; D is unclear. Germline CDR1 and CDR2: SGHTA and FQGNSA. The CDR3 contains 14 residues. The V end was cut by 5 bases, the J end by 4 bases, with 14 bases between. The full variable domain, its missing parts supplied by reference TRBV7-2 and TRBJ2-5, is GAGVSQSPSNKVTEKGKDVELRCDPISGHTALYWYRQSLGQGLEFLIYFQGNSAPDKSGLPSDRFSAERTGGSVSTLTIQRTQQEDSAVYLCASSPGVVGETQYFGPGTRLLVL.

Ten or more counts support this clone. CDR3 coding DNA: TGTGCCAGCAGCAAAGGGACCAACCAAGAGACCCAGTACTTC. Its translation: CASSKGTNQETQYF. The chain has TRBV21-1 and TRBJ2-5. TRBV21-1 is marked as a pseudogene. CDR3 length equals 14 residues.

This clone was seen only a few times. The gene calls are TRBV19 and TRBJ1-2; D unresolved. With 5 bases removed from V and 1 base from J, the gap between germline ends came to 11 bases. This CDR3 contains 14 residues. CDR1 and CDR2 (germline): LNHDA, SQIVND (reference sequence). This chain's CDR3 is CASSYFGGNYGYTF. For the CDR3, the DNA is TGTGCCAGTAGTTATTTTGGAGGTAACTATGGCTACACCTTC. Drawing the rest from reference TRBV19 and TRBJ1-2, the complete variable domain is DGGITQSPKYLFRKEGQNVTLSCEQNLNHDAMYWYRQDPGQGLRLIYYSQIVNDFQKGDIAEGYSVSREKKESFPLTVTSAQKNPTAFYLCASSYFGGNYGYTFGSGTRLTVV.

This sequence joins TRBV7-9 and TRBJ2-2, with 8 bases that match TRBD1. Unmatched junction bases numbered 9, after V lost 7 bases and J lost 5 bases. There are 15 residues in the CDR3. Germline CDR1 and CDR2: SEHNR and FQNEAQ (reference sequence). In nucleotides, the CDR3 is TGTGCCAGCACCACAGGGGGGTTCAGGACCGGGGAGCTGTTTTTT. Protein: CASTTGGFRTGELFF.